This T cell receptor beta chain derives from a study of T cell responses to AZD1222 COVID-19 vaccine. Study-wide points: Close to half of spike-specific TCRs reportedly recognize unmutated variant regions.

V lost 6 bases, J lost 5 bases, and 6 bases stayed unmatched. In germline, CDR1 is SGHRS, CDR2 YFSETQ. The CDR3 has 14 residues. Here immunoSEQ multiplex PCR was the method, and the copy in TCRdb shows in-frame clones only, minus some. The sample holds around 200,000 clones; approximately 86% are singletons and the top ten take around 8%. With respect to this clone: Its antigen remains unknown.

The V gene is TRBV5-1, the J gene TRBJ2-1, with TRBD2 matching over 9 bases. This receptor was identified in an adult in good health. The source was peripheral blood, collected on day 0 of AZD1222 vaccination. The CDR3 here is CASTPTSGNNEQFF. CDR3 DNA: TGCGCCAGCACCCCGACTAGCGGTAACAATGAGCAGTTCTTC.